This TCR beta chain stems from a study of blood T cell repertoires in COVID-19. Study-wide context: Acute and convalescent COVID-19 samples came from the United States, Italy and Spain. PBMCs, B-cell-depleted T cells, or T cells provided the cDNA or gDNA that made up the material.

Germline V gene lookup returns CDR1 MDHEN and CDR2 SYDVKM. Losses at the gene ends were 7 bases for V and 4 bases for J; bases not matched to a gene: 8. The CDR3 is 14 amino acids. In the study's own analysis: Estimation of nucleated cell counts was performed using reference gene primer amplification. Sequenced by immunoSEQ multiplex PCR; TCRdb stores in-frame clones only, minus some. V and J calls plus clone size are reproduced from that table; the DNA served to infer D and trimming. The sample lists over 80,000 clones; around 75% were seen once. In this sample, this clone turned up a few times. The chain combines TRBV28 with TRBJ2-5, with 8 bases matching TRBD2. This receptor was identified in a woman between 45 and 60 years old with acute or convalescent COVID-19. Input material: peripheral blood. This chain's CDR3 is CASTKSGGIETQYF. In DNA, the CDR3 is TGTGCCAGCACAAAAAGCGGGGGCATAGAGACCCAGTACTTC.